The 12 T cell receptor beta chains below all came from one sample that was sequenced in a study of molecular identifiers for immune sequencing clone quantification. TCRdb re-called the PCR reads with MiXCR, one entry per CDR3 protein. The sample records more than 95,000 distinct CDR3 sequences, less than 25% being singletons. The sample was naive CD8+ T cells from blood, with Jurkat cell RNA spiked in. As to subset: FACS-sorted CD8+CD4-CCR7+CD45RA+ naive T cells. These receptor sequences come from a human donor in good health. Some libraries in this study had Jurkat cell RNA spiked in.

Of note for this clonotype: At one of its ends the junction is not consistent with the germline gene, which may arise from a read error. V is TRBV4-3 and J is TRBJ2-7; no clear D. CDR1 and CDR2 (germline): LGHNA, YSLEER. The CDR3 sequence is 13 residues long. The CDR3 DNA follows: TGCGCCAGCAGCCCCGGACCCTCCTACGAGAAGAACTTC. Translating it yields CASSPGPSYEKNF.

Many counts were recorded for this clonotype. The chain recombines TRBV18 with TRBJ1-1; TRBD1 agrees at 9 bases. CDR3 size: 15 residues. J gave up 5 bases and V 0 bases, and 4 bases lay outside the gene matches. The germline V gene has CDR1 KGHSH and CDR2 LQKENI. The CDR3 is CASSPPIQGATEAFF. The CDR3 bases are TGTGCCAGCTCACCACCGATACAGGGGGCAACTGAAGCTTTCTTT.

This clonotype appeared once. This could be a read error, since a much larger clone is one nucleotide away. The J gene is TRBJ1-3, the V gene TRBV7-9, with unresolved D. The V gene's germline CDR1 is SEHNR and CDR2 FQNEAQ (reference sequence). This CDR3 has 16 residues. The DNA for the CDR3 is TGTGCCTGCAGCTCCGGTCCCGTTTGGGCTGGAAACACCATATATTTT. Amino acid sequence: CACSSGPVWAGNTIYF.

This clonotype was seen many times. This chain connects TRBV4-3 to TRBJ2-7; 11 nucleotides align to TRBD1. The CDR3 contains 15 residues. With 4 bases clipped from V and 3 bases from J, the junction kept 5 bases outside the gene matches. CDR1 and CDR2 from the germline V gene are LGHNA and YSLEER. The CDR3, as DNA: TGCGCCAGCAGCCCGGACAGGGGGCCCATCTACGAGCAGTACTTC. Amino acid sequence: CASSPDRGPIYEQYF.

As concerns this clonotype: With a much larger clone just one base away, this may be a read error. This rearrangement joins TRBV30 to TRBJ2-3, with D possibly being TRBD2 (5 bases). The CDR3 contains 15 residues. CDR1 and CDR2 (germline): GTSNPN, SVGIG (reference sequence). CDR3 DNA: TGTACCTGGACCTTAGGAGCGGAGAGCACAGATACGCAGTATTTT. Its translation is CTWTLGAESTDTQYF. Looking up the rest from reference TRBV30 and TRBJ2-3 gives the full variable domain: SQTIHQWPATLVQPVGSPLSLECTVEGTSNPNLYWYRQAAGRGLQLLFYSVGIGQISSEVPQNLSASRPQDRQFILSSKKLLLSDSGFYLCTWTLGAESTDTQYFGPGTRLTVL.

As regards this clonotype: Germline is not matched at one junction end, which may reflect a read error. The rearrangement links TRBV3-1 to TRBJ1-2; D possibly corresponds to TRBD1 (5 bases). There are 12 residues in the CDR3. Germline V lookup: CDR1 LGHDT, CDR2 YNNKEL (reference sequence). CDR3 DNA sequence: TGTGCCAGCGGCCAAGAGGGGAGAGGCTACACCTTC. The encoded protein is CASGQEGRGYTF.

This clonotype was observed a handful of times. At one end the junction does not follow the germline gene, possibly because of a read error. This rearrangement joins TRBV2 to TRBJ2-7; the match to TRBD1 covers 7 bases. This CDR3 contains 14 residues. Germline V gene data show CDR1 as SNHLY and CDR2 as FYNNEI. In DNA form, the CDR3 reads TGTGCCAGCAGAGAAGGGGGCGACCCCTACGAGCAGTACTTC. Its protein product is CASREGGDPYEQYF.

This clonotype has just one count. The chain links TRBV12-3 or TRBV12-4 to TRBJ2-7; 10 bases align to TRBD1. CDR3 length: 15 amino acids. V lost 7 bases, J lost 2 bases, and 8 bases stayed unmatched. This CDR3 reads CASTHTGQGPYEQYF. The CDR3 nucleotides read TGTGCCAGCACCCATACGGGACAGGGGCCCTACGAGCAGTACTTC.

The gene calls are TRBV7-6 and TRBJ1-1, with 8 bases that match TRBD1. The CDR3 length is 14 residues. V was clipped by 3 bases and J by 3 bases; unmatched bases: 3. Germline V gene lookup returns CDR1 SGHVS and CDR2 FNYEAQ. DNA for the CDR3: TGTGCCAGCAGCTTTGACAGGGGAGACACTGAAGCTTTCTTT. Translation gives CASSFDRGDTEAFF. The full variable domain, rest sourced from reference TRBV7-6 and TRBJ1-1, is GAGVSQSPRYKVTKRGQDVALRCDPISGHVSLYWYRQALGQGPEFLTYFNYEAQQDKSGLPNDRFSAERPEGSISTLTIQRTEQRDSAMYRCASSFDRGDTEAFFGQGTRLTVV.

The chain uses TRBV19 and TRBJ2-1, with 8 bases aligning to TRBD2. CDR3 length equals 17 residues. Losses at the gene ends were 4 bases for V and 0 bases for J; bases not matched to a gene: 8. Germline V CDR1 and CDR2: LNHDA, SQIVND (reference sequence). CDR3 bases: TGTGCCAGTAGTAGGGGGACTAGTAAGAGCTCCTACAATGAGCAGTTCTTC. This translates into CASSRGTSKSSYNEQFF.

This clonotype was counted ten times or more. The V call is TRBV30, the J call TRBJ1-2, with D possibly being TRBD1 (6 bases). The V and J ends lost 0 bases and 6 bases respectively, with 11 bases between them. The CDR3 extends over 13 amino acids. Germline V gene sequence: CDR1 GTSNPN, CDR2 SVGIG (reference sequence). The CDR3 DNA follows: TGTGCCTGGAGTGTTACGGGGGCTGATGGCTACACCTTC. Translated, it gives CAWSVTGADGYTF.

This clonotype was detected ten times or more. The chain employs TRBV27 and TRBJ2-1, with D possibly being TRBD1 or TRBD2 (5 bases each). The germline CDR1 and CDR2 sequences are MNHEY and SMNVEV (reference sequence). Trimming took off 3 bases at V and 8 bases at J, with 17 bases between the two ends. The CDR3 is 15 amino acids. This chain's CDR3 is CASSFFPGPRYEQFF. In DNA form, the CDR3 reads TGTGCCAGCAGTTTTTTTCCGGGGCCAAGGTATGAGCAGTTCTTC.